This entry concerns a single TCR beta chain. Per the original methods: From reference gene primer amplification, estimates of nucleated cell counts were derived. TCRdb's table, derived via immunoSEQ multiplex PCR, lists solely in-frame clones and lacks some. That table gives V, J and clone size, and the DNA gave D and trimming. The table has approximately 32,000 clones, roughly nine tenths seen once. The sample comes from a study of blood T cell repertoires in COVID-19. Study information: Samples came from the United States, Italy and Spain, spanning acute and convalescent COVID-19. The cDNA or gDNA used as material had been derived from T cells, B-cell-depleted T cells, or PBMCs.

The germline gives CDR1 SGHTA, CDR2 FQGTGA. The CDR3 covers 13 residues. Between the trimmed V and J ends, which lost 5 bases and 2 bases, there was a span of 7 bases. Sequencing used peripheral blood. The V call is TRBV7-3, the J call TRBJ2-1; a possible D gene is TRBD2 (5 bases). This TCR was recovered from a man aged 55 to 70 with acute or convalescent COVID-19. Written as DNA, the CDR3 is TGTGCCAGCAGCCCCGGGACCTACAATGAGCAGTTCTTC. It is translated as CASSPGTYNEQFF.